This T cell receptor beta chain originates from a study of T cell responses to AZD1222 COVID-19 vaccine. Study-wide points: Following two doses of AZD1222, Spike-specific TCR breadth and depth rose. Only a handful of individuals given AZD1222 were seropositive at baseline.

The germline CDR1 and CDR2 sequences are MGHRA and YSYEKL. V shed 6 bases, J shed 1 base, and the junction held 14 bases outside the gene matches. This CDR3 is built from 18 residues. TCRdb's table, derived via immunoSEQ multiplex PCR, lists solely in-frame clones and lacks some. Of about 170,000 clones in the sample, around 88% are singletons; the top ten hold approximately 0.97%. This clone has just one count. Its antigen is currently unknown. This TCR was recovered from an adult who received the AZD1222 COVID-19 vaccine. The sample consisted of peripheral blood, taken 28 days after the second AZD1222 dose. This rearrangement joins TRBV4-1 to TRBJ1-2, with 10 bases fitting TRBD1. The CDR3 nucleotides read TGCGCCAGCAGGCGAACCGGGACAGGGGCCCTAGGTAACTATGGCTACACCTTC. It is translated as CASRRTGTGALGNYGYTF.